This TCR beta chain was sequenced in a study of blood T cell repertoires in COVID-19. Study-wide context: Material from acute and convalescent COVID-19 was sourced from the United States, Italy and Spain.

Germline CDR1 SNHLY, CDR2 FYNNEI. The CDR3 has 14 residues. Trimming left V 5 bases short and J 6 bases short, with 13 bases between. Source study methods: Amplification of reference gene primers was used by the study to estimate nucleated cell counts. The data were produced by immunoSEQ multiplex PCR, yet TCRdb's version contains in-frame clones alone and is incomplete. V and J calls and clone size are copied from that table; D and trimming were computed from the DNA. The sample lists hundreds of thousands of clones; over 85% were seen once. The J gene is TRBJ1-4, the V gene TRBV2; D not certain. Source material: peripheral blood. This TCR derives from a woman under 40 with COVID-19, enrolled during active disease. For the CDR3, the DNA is TGTGCCAGCAGTTATCTGGGTGGAGATGAAAAACTGTTTTTT. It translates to CASSYLGGDEKLFF.